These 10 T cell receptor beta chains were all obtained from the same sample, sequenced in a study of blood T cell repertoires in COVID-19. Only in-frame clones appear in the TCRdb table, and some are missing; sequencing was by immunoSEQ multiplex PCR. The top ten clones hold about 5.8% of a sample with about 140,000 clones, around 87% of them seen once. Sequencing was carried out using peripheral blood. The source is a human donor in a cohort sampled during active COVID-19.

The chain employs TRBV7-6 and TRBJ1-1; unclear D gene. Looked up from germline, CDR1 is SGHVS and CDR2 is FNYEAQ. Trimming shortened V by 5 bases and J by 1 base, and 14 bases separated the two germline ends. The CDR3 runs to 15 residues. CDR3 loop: CASSLSEGGNTEAFF. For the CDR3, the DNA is TGTGCCAGCAGCCTGAGTGAGGGCGGGAACACTGAAGCTTTCTTT. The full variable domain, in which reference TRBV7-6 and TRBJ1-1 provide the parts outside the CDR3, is GAGVSQSPRYKVTKRGQDVALRCDPISGHVSLYWYRQALGQGPEFLTYFNYEAQQDKSGLPNDRFSAERPEGSISTLTIQRTEQRDSAMYRCASSLSEGGNTEAFFGQGTRLTVV.

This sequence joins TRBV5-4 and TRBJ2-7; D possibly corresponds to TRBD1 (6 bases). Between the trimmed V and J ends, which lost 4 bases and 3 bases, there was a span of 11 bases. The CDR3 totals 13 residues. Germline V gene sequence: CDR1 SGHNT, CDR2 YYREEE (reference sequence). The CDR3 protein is CASSHGTHYEQYF. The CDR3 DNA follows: TGTGCCAGCAGCCACGGGACACACTACGAGCAGTACTTC.

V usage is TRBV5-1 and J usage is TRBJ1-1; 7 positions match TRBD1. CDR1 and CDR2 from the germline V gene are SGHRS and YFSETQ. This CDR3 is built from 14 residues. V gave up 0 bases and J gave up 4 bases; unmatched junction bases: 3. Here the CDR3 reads CASSLETGFTEAFF. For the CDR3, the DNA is TGCGCCAGCAGCTTGGAGACAGGGTTCACTGAAGCTTTCTTT.

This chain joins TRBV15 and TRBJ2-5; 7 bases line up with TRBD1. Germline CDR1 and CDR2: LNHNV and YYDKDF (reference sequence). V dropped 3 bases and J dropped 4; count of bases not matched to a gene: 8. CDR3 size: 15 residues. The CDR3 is CATSRDRPRGETQYF. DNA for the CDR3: TGTGCCACCAGCAGGGACAGGCCCAGGGGAGAGACCCAGTACTTC.

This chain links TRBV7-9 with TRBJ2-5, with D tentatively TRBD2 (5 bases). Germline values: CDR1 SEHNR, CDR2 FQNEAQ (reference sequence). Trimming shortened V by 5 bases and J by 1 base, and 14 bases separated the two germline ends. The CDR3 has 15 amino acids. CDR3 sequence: CASSTTGLSQETQYF. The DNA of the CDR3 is TGTGCCAGCAGCACGACTGGACTGTCCCAAGAGACCCAGTACTTC.

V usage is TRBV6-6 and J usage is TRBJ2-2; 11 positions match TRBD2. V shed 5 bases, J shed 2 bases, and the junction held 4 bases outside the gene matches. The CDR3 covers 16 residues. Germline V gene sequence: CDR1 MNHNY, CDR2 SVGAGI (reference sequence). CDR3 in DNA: TGTGCCAGCAGTCGACTAGCGGGGACCAACACCGGGGAGCTGTTTTTT. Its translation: CASSRLAGTNTGELFF.

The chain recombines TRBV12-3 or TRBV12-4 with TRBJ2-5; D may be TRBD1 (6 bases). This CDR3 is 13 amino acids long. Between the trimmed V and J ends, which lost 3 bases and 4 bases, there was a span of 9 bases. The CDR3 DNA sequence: TGTGCCAGCAGTTTGCTCAGGGGAGAGACCCAGTACTTC. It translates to CASSLLRGETQYF.

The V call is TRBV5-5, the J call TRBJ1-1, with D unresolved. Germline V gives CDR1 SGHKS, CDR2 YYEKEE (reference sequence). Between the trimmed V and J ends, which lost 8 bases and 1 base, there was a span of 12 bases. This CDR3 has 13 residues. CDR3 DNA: TGTGCCAGTCATCGAGGAGCGAACACTGAAGCTTTCTTT. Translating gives CASHRGANTEAFF. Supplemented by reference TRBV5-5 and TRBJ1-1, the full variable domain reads DAGVTQSPTHLIKTRGQQVTLRCSPISGHKSVSWYQQVLGQGPQFIFQYYEKEERGRGNFPDRFSARQFPNYSSELNVNALLLGDSALYLCASHRGANTEAFFGQGTRLTVV.

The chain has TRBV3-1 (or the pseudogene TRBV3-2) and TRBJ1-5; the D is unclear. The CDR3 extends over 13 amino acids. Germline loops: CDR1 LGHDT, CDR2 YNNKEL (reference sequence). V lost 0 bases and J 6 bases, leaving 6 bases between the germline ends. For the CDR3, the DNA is TGTGCCAGCAGCCAAGAACGGGGTCAGCCCCAGCATTTT. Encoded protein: CASSQERGQPQHF.

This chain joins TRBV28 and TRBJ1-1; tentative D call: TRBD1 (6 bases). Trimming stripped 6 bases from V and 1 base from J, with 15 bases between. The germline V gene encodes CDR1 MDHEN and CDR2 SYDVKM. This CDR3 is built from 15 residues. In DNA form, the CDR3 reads TGTGCCAGCAGGTGGTTGGGGGCAGGGAACACTGAAGCTTTCTTT. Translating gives CASRWLGAGNTEAFF.